This T cell receptor (beta chain) derives from a study of blood T cells in healthy people across ages. Alongside a J-beta primer mix, a sample-barcoded 5' primer served in a second PCR lasting about 7 to 12 cycles. TCRdb recomputed calls from the 5' RACE reads with MiXCR, one row per CDR3 protein. The sample includes about 780,000 distinct CDR3 sequences, 35% to 60% seen only once; the top ten take 15% to 20%. V lost 2 bases, J lost 3 bases, and 4 bases stayed unmatched. CDR1 and CDR2 (germline): SGHNT, YENEEA. The CDR3 sequence is 16 residues long. Each donor was a healthy Caucasian individual from Russia, aged 6 to 90.

Sequences were obtained from blood. The sequence came from a man of 80 years or more in good health. V gene TRBV11-3 combines with J gene TRBJ2-1; 10 positions match TRBD2. The CDR3 loop reads CASSLRTSGFYNEQFF. The CDR3 DNA is TGTGCCAGCAGCTTACGGACTAGCGGCTTCTACAATGAGCAGTTCTTC.